A selection of T cell receptor beta chains follows, all from one sample in a study of cytomegalovirus exposure and HLA in healthy donors. Clones were read by immunoSEQ multiplex PCR, and TCRdb kept only the in-frame ones, dropping some. The table lists about 98,000 clones, around 80% of them singletons, with about 1.5% in the top ten. Sequenced: PBMCs. Receptors originate from a man between 40 and 49 years old in good health and CMV-seronegative. The CDR3 runs from the conserved cysteine through the conserved F or W. Fields, in order: clone size, V gene, J gene, D gene, CDR3 DNA, CDR3 protein. D genes are given only for firm matches. Rows may omit the clone size; those that give it use once, few, many or a size class.

clone_size: NA; v_call: TRBV4-2; j_call: TRBJ1-1; d_call: NA; cdr3_nt: TGTGCCAGCAGCCAAGATGTGAGGACAGCAGCCAAGGGGACTGAAGCTTTCTTT; cdr3_aa: CASSQDVRTAAKGTEAFF
clone_size: NA; v_call: TRBV7-9; j_call: TRBJ1-4; d_call: TRBD1; cdr3_nt: TGTGCCAGCAGCTTAGTCGCAGGGGGATCTGAAAAACTGTTTTTT; cdr3_aa: CASSLVAGGSEKLFF
clone_size: NA; v_call: TRBV9; j_call: TRBJ1-5; d_call: TRBD1; cdr3_nt: TGTGCCAGCAGCGCGGACCATCCAGGGGGCGGCAATCAGCCCCAGCATTTT; cdr3_aa: CASSADHPGGGNQPQHF
clone_size: NA; v_call: TRBV6-1; j_call: TRBJ1-2; d_call: NA; cdr3_nt: TGTGCCAGCCTCCCCGTGAGGAGTGTCCCGGGCTACACCTTC; cdr3_aa: CASLPVRSVPGYTF
clone_size: few; v_call: TRBV10-3; j_call: TRBJ1-2; d_call: NA; cdr3_nt: TGTGCCATCAGTGAGGGTCAGTCAGGCGGCTACACCTTC; cdr3_aa: CAISEGQSGGYTF
clone_size: NA; v_call: TRBV5-6; j_call: TRBJ2-5; d_call: NA; cdr3_nt: TGTGCCAGCAGCTTGGCGGGGAGACCAGAGACCCAGTACTTC; cdr3_aa: CASSLAGRPETQYF
clone_size: once; v_call: TRBV11-2; j_call: TRBJ2-7; d_call: NA; cdr3_nt: TGTGCCAGCAGCATCCTACAGGGCCCCAGCTCCTACGAGCAGTACTTC; cdr3_aa: CASSILQGPSSYEQYF
clone_size: NA; v_call: TRBV7-2; j_call: TRBJ1-1; d_call: NA; cdr3_nt: TGTGCCAGCAGCTTATTTCTCAGTGAAGCTTTCTTT; cdr3_aa: CASSLFLSEAFF
clone_size: NA; v_call: TRBV9; j_call: TRBJ2-7; d_call: NA; cdr3_nt: TGTGCCAGCAGCGTAGGAGGGATAGTCGGGTACGAGCAGTACTTC; cdr3_aa: CASSVGGIVGYEQYF
clone_size: NA; v_call: TRBV5-1; j_call: TRBJ2-7; d_call: NA; cdr3_nt: TGCGCCAGCAGCTTGGGTCGGGGTAGTAACTACGAGCAGTACTTC; cdr3_aa: CASSLGRGSNYEQYF
clone_size: NA; v_call: TRBV9; j_call: TRBJ1-4; d_call: NA; cdr3_nt: TGTGCCAGCAGCCTAAGCGGACAGTATAATGAAAAACTGTTTTTT; cdr3_aa: CASSLSGQYNEKLFF
clone_size: NA; v_call: TRBV10-3; j_call: TRBJ1-5; d_call: NA; cdr3_nt: TGTGCCATCAGTGAAACCGAGGCTGGTCAGCCCCAGCATTTT; cdr3_aa: CAISETEAGQPQHF
clone_size: NA; v_call: TRBV18; j_call: TRBJ1-4; d_call: TRBD1; cdr3_nt: TGTGCCAGCTCACCTACAGGGGGGAAGGATGAAAAACTGTTTTTT; cdr3_aa: CASSPTGGKDEKLFF
clone_size: NA; v_call: TRBV5-8; j_call: TRBJ1-2; d_call: TRBD1; cdr3_nt: TGTGCCAGCAGCCCCGGGACAGGGGGCTACTATGGCTACACCTTC; cdr3_aa: CASSPGTGGYYGYTF
clone_size: NA; v_call: TRBV9; j_call: TRBJ1-2; d_call: NA; cdr3_nt: TGTGCCAGCAGCGCCCTCAGGGGCCCCGATGGCTACACCTTC; cdr3_aa: CASSALRGPDGYTF
clone_size: once; v_call: TRBV2; j_call: TRBJ2-3; d_call: TRBD2; cdr3_nt: TGTGCCAGCAGTGCCCTCGGGACTAGCGGGGGAACAGATACGCAGTATTTT; cdr3_aa: CASSALGTSGGTDTQYF
clone_size: NA; v_call: TRBV15; j_call: TRBJ2-7; d_call: TRBD1; cdr3_nt: TGTGCCACCAGCAGAGATCCGGGACAGGGCTTCGAGCAGTACTTC; cdr3_aa: CATSRDPGQGFEQYF
clone_size: NA; v_call: TRBV7-2; j_call: TRBJ2-5; d_call: TRBD1; cdr3_nt: TGTGCCAGCAGCTTAGCGCTCCTTGGGGGACAGGGTAACCAAGAGACCCAGTACTTC; cdr3_aa: CASSLALLGGQGNQETQYF
clone_size: NA; v_call: TRBV7-3; j_call: TRBJ2-2; d_call: NA; cdr3_nt: TGTGCCAGCAGCTTACTGAACACCGGGGAGCTGTTTTTT; cdr3_aa: CASSLLNTGELFF
clone_size: NA; v_call: TRBV19; j_call: TRBJ1-2; d_call: NA; cdr3_nt: TGTGCCAGTAGTATTCCCGGGGGGAACTATGGCTACACCTTC; cdr3_aa: CASSIPGGNYGYTF
clone_size: NA; v_call: TRBV30; j_call: TRBJ1-5; d_call: TRBD1; cdr3_nt: TGTGCCTGGAGCACAGGGGGCGGAGGTCAGCCCCAGCATTTT; cdr3_aa: CAWSTGGGGQPQHF
clone_size: few; v_call: TRBV7-9; j_call: TRBJ1-1; d_call: NA; cdr3_nt: TGTGCCAGCACCCCGACCGTGGGAGCCGAAGCTTTCTTT; cdr3_aa: CASTPTVGAEAFF
clone_size: NA; v_call: TRBV30; j_call: TRBJ2-7; d_call: TRBD1; cdr3_nt: TGTGCCTGGTTGAGAACCGGGACAGAGTACTACGAGCAGTACTTC; cdr3_aa: CAWLRTGTEYYEQYF
clone_size: NA; v_call: TRBV30; j_call: TRBJ2-3; d_call: NA; cdr3_nt: TGTGCCTGGAGTCCGAGACTCACAGATACGCAGTATTTT; cdr3_aa: CAWSPRLTDTQYF
clone_size: NA; v_call: TRBV4-1; j_call: TRBJ1-4; d_call: TRBD1; cdr3_nt: TGCGCCAGCAGCCGGGACAGAACTAATGAAAAACTGTTTTTT; cdr3_aa: CASSRDRTNEKLFF
clone_size: once; v_call: TRBV7-8; j_call: TRBJ2-5; d_call: NA; cdr3_nt: TGTGCCAGCAGCTTAGCTAGACAAGAGACCCAGTACTTC; cdr3_aa: CASSLARQETQYF